Listed below are T cell receptor beta chains from one sample, sequenced in a study of T-cell reconstitution after alpha-beta-depleted transplantation in children. TCRdb re-called the PCR reads through MiXCR, storing one row per CDR3 protein. The sample shows hundreds of thousands of distinct CDR3 sequences, approximately 15% of them seen only once. The sequenced sample was PBMCs from the stem cell graft donor, obtained from the stem cell graft. These receptors were obtained from a human donor who donated a stem cell graft to a child with acute myeloid leukemia. CDR3s include the opening cysteine and the closing phenylalanine or tryptophan. Each record gives: clone size, V gene, D gene, J gene, CDR3 DNA, CDR3 protein. The D gene is left open where the match is weak. Some rows have no size entry. The others give once, few or many, or a class for an expanded clone.

clone size: .
V gene: TRBV2
D gene: .
J gene: TRBJ1-2
CDR3 DNA: TGTGCCAGCACGGTGAGGATGATTCTTCTCTATGGCTACACCTTC
CDR3 protein: CASTVRMILLYGYTF

clone size: .
V gene: TRBV11-2
D gene: .
J gene: TRBJ1-2
CDR3 DNA: TGTGCCAGCAGCCCGACGGACCTGGATGGCTACACCTTC
CDR3 protein: CASSPTDLDGYTF

clone size: .
V gene: TRBV20-1
D gene: TRBD1
J gene: TRBJ2-7
CDR3 DNA: TGCAGTGCTAGGCCGAGGGGGCCCTCCTACGAGCATTACTTC
CDR3 protein: CSARPRGPSYEHYF

clone size: few
V gene: TRBV12-3/TRBV12-4
D gene: .
J gene: TRBJ1-1
CDR3 DNA: TGTGCCAGCAGCCCCCCCGCGGGTGATCGAGCTTTCTTT
CDR3 protein: CASSPPAGDRAFF

clone size: .
V gene: TRBV15
D gene: TRBD2
J gene: TRBJ2-1
CDR3 DNA: TGTGCCACCAGTTCAAGCGGGGGGGGCTACAATGAGCAGTTCTTC
CDR3 protein: CATSSSGGGYNEQFF

clone size: many
V gene: TRBV20-1
D gene: TRBD1
J gene: TRBJ1-6
CDR3 DNA: TGCAGTGCCCGACAGGGAACCAATTCACCCCTCCACTTT
CDR3 protein: CSARQGTNSPLHF

clone size: many
V gene: TRBV19
D gene: .
J gene: TRBJ2-1
CDR3 DNA: TGTGCCAGTAGGTTAACTAGGAGCTCCTACAATGAGCAGTTCTTC
CDR3 protein: CASRLTRSSYNEQFF

clone size: .
V gene: TRBV7-2
D gene: TRBD2
J gene: TRBJ2-1
CDR3 DNA: TGTGCCAGCAGCTTAGGGCTAGCGGGGGGGAGGAATGAGCAGTTCTTC
CDR3 protein: CASSLGLAGGRNEQFF

clone size: .
V gene: TRBV7-9
D gene: TRBD1
J gene: TRBJ2-1
CDR3 DNA: TGTGCCAGCAGTTTCACCGGGACAGGGGGCAATGAGCAGTTCTTC
CDR3 protein: CASSFTGTGGNEQFF

clone size: .
V gene: TRBV25-1
D gene: .
J gene: TRBJ2-7
CDR3 DNA: TGTGCCAGCAGTGAATCTGGGGGGGCCGAGCAGTACTTC
CDR3 protein: CASSESGGAEQYF

clone size: .
V gene: TRBV4-1
D gene: .
J gene: TRBJ1-3
CDR3 DNA: TGCGCCAGCAGCCAAGATCACAGGATTGGAAACACCATATATTTT
CDR3 protein: CASSQDHRIGNTIYF

clone size: many
V gene: TRBV29-1
D gene: .
J gene: TRBJ2-3
CDR3 DNA: TGCAGCGAAGTCAGGGAGACAGATACGCAGTATTTT
CDR3 protein: CSEVRETDTQYF

clone size: .
V gene: TRBV20-1
D gene: TRBD2
J gene: TRBJ2-1
CDR3 DNA: TGCTGTGCTAGAGATAACCTAGCGGGGGGTAATGAGCAGTTCTTC
CDR3 protein: CCARDNLAGGNEQFF

clone size: few
V gene: TRBV5-1
D gene: TRBD1
J gene: TRBJ1-1
CDR3 DNA: TGCGCCAGCAGCACGAACAGGGGAGAGAACACTGAAGCTTTCTTT
CDR3 protein: CASSTNRGENTEAFF

clone size: many
V gene: TRBV29-1
D gene: TRBD1
J gene: TRBJ2-5
CDR3 DNA: TGCAGCATCCTGGGTCAGACAGGGGAGACCCAGTACTTC
CDR3 protein: CSILGQTGETQYF

clone size: .
V gene: TRBV10-3
D gene: .
J gene: TRBJ2-5
CDR3 DNA: TGTGCCATCAGGACGGGCCCTGGGGAGACCCAGTACTTC
CDR3 protein: CAIRTGPGETQYF

clone size: .
V gene: TRBV18
D gene: .
J gene: TRBJ1-2
CDR3 DNA: TGTGCCAGCTCACCGCGGGACTGGAAAGCCCTCTATGGCTACACCTTC
CDR3 protein: CASSPRDWKALYGYTF

clone size: many
V gene: TRBV29-1
D gene: TRBD1
J gene: TRBJ2-2
CDR3 DNA: TGCAGCGTTGGTGGGGACAGAACGAACACCGGGGAGCTGTTTTTT
CDR3 protein: CSVGGDRTNTGELFF

clone size: .
V gene: TRBV20-1
D gene: TRBD2
J gene: TRBJ2-5
CDR3 DNA: TGCAGTGCTGGGGGGCGGGGGGAAAAACAAGAGACCCAGTACTTC
CDR3 protein: CSAGGRGEKQETQYF

clone size: many
V gene: TRBV10-3
D gene: .
J gene: TRBJ1-3
CDR3 DNA: TGTGCCATCAGTACGCCGTCGAGCTCTGGAAACACCATATATTTT
CDR3 protein: CAISTPSSSGNTIYF

clone size: .
V gene: TRBV11-2
D gene: TRBD1
J gene: TRBJ1-1
CDR3 DNA: TGTGCCAGCAGCTTTCGGACAGGGTCTTTCACTGAAGCTTTCTTT
CDR3 protein: CASSFRTGSFTEAFF

clone size: .
V gene: TRBV5-1
D gene: .
J gene: TRBJ1-3
CDR3 DNA: TGCGCCAGCAGCTTGAGGACGGGCACGGGAAACACCATATATTTT
CDR3 protein: CASSLRTGTGNTIYF

clone size: .
V gene: TRBV12-3/TRBV12-4
D gene: TRBD1
J gene: TRBJ1-1
CDR3 DNA: TGTGCCAGCAGTTCCATTGGGACAGGACCCTGGGACACTGAAGCTTTCTTT
CDR3 protein: CASSSIGTGPWDTEAFF

clone size: .
V gene: TRBV11-2
D gene: .
J gene: TRBJ2-1
CDR3 DNA: TGTGCCAGCAGCCTTCTAAGAGTCAATGAGCAGTTCTTC
CDR3 protein: CASSLLRVNEQFF

clone size: few
V gene: TRBV9
D gene: TRBD1
J gene: TRBJ2-7
CDR3 DNA: TGTGCCAGCAGCGTCGGACAGGCCCCCTACGAGCAGTACTTC
CDR3 protein: CASSVGQAPYEQYF

clone size: many
V gene: TRBV6-4
D gene: TRBD1
J gene: TRBJ1-1
CDR3 DNA: TGTGCCAGCAGTGACACAGACAGGGGCACTGAAGCTTTCTTT
CDR3 protein: CASSDTDRGTEAFF

clone size: .
V gene: TRBV12-3/TRBV12-4
D gene: .
J gene: TRBJ1-3
CDR3 DNA: TGTGCCAGCAGCTCCCTCGACTCTGGAAACACCATATATTTT
CDR3 protein: CASSSLDSGNTIYF

clone size: many
V gene: TRBV29-1
D gene: .
J gene: TRBJ1-1
CDR3 DNA: TGCAGCGTTCCTGGCCCCATGAACACTGAAGCTTTCTTT
CDR3 protein: CSVPGPMNTEAFF

clone size: many
V gene: TRBV4-1
D gene: .
J gene: TRBJ2-7
CDR3 DNA: TGCGCCAGCAGCCAAGATTTGGGGGCCTACGAGCAGTACTTC
CDR3 protein: CASSQDLGAYEQYF

clone size: few
V gene: TRBV20-1
D gene: TRBD2
J gene: TRBJ2-1
CDR3 DNA: TGCAGTGCCCTGGCGGGGGGGGCCTCCCAAAATGAGCAGTTCTTC
CDR3 protein: CSALAGGASQNEQFF

clone size: .
V gene: TRBV7-2
D gene: .
J gene: TRBJ2-7
CDR3 DNA: TGTGCCAGCAGCTTAGCCACAGTGCCCTACGAGCAGTACTTC
CDR3 protein: CASSLATVPYEQYF

clone size: few
V gene: TRBV12-3/TRBV12-4
D gene: TRBD1
J gene: TRBJ2-7
CDR3 DNA: TGTGCCAGCAGTCCAACGGGACAGAACTCCTACGAGCAGTACTTC
CDR3 protein: CASSPTGQNSYEQYF

clone size: many
V gene: TRBV29-1
D gene: .
J gene: TRBJ1-2
CDR3 DNA: TGCAGCGTTCCCAGGGGCTATGGCTACACCTTC
CDR3 protein: CSVPRGYGYTF

clone size: many
V gene: TRBV20-1
D gene: .
J gene: TRBJ1-5
CDR3 DNA: TGCAGTGCGGAGGCAGGGGCCAATCAGCCCCAGCATTTT
CDR3 protein: CSAEAGANQPQHF

clone size: few
V gene: TRBV13
D gene: .
J gene: TRBJ1-6
CDR3 DNA: TGTGCCAGCAGCTTATATGGGGGCGATTCACCCCTCCACTTT
CDR3 protein: CASSLYGGDSPLHF

clone size: few
V gene: TRBV5-6
D gene: .
J gene: TRBJ1-5
CDR3 DNA: TGTGCCAGCAGCTTGGAAGGGAGCGGGGATCAGCCCCAGCATTTT
CDR3 protein: CASSLEGSGDQPQHF

clone size: .
V gene: TRBV12-3/TRBV12-4
D gene: .
J gene: TRBJ1-5
CDR3 DNA: TGTGCCAGCAGTTTATTCAGACAGGACAATCAGCCCCAGCATTTT
CDR3 protein: CASSLFRQDNQPQHF

clone size: few
V gene: TRBV15
D gene: TRBD2
J gene: TRBJ2-5
CDR3 DNA: TGTGCCACCAATCCAGAGCGGGGGGGCGAGCGATTAGAGACCCAGTACTTC
CDR3 protein: CATNPERGGERLETQYF

clone size: .
V gene: TRBV25-1
D gene: .
J gene: TRBJ1-2
CDR3 DNA: TGTGCCAGCAGTGAAGGAGGGGGTGTCTCTGGCTACACCTTC
CDR3 protein: CASSEGGGVSGYTF

clone size: .
V gene: TRBV11-1
D gene: .
J gene: TRBJ2-5
CDR3 DNA: TGTGCCAGCAGCTTCAATGGACAGTTGGAGACCCAGTACTTC
CDR3 protein: CASSFNGQLETQYF

clone size: many
V gene: TRBV12-3/TRBV12-4
D gene: .
J gene: TRBJ2-1
CDR3 DNA: TGTGCCAGCGGGTATGAGCAGTTCTTC
CDR3 protein: CASGYEQFF

clone size: .
V gene: TRBV12-3/TRBV12-4
D gene: .
J gene: TRBJ2-1
CDR3 DNA: TGTGCCAGCAGCATCCGCCCGGGGGCCTCGGGCAATGAGCAGTTCTTC
CDR3 protein: CASSIRPGASGNEQFF

clone size: .
V gene: TRBV6-5
D gene: .
J gene: TRBJ2-1
CDR3 DNA: TGTGCCAGCAGTTACTGGGGCGAGGGGTCCTACAATGAGCAGTTCTTC
CDR3 protein: CASSYWGEGSYNEQFF

clone size: .
V gene: TRBV11-2
D gene: .
J gene: TRBJ2-5
CDR3 DNA: TGTGCCAGCAGCTCTAATTGGGCGGGACAAGAGACCCAGTACTTC
CDR3 protein: CASSSNWAGQETQYF

clone size: .
V gene: TRBV12-3/TRBV12-4
D gene: .
J gene: TRBJ1-5
CDR3 DNA: TGTGCCAGCAGTCGGACAGCTGCGACTAATCAGCCCCAGCATTTT
CDR3 protein: CASSRTAATNQPQHF

clone size: many
V gene: TRBV25-1
D gene: .
J gene: TRBJ1-2
CDR3 DNA: TGTGCCAGCAGCTTAACGGGTTCCGGCTATGGCTACACCTTC
CDR3 protein: CASSLTGSGYGYTF

clone size: few
V gene: TRBV7-9
D gene: .
J gene: TRBJ2-1
CDR3 DNA: TGTGCCAGCAGCTCTCGCGCCATCCTTTACAATGAGCAGTTCTTC
CDR3 protein: CASSSRAILYNEQFF

clone size: .
V gene: TRBV7-3
D gene: .
J gene: TRBJ2-1
CDR3 DNA: TGTGCCAGCAGCCCTACGTGGAGTTACAATGAGCAGTTCTTC
CDR3 protein: CASSPTWSYNEQFF

clone size: few
V gene: TRBV7-2
D gene: .
J gene: TRBJ2-1
CDR3 DNA: TGTGCCAGCAGCCCTCAAGGGGGGGGAGTCTACAATGAGCAGTTCTTC
CDR3 protein: CASSPQGGGVYNEQFF

clone size: .
V gene: TRBV6-2/TRBV6-3
D gene: .
J gene: TRBJ1-6
CDR3 DNA: TGTGCCAGCAGTTTATCCGCGGACGGATGGTCACCCCTCCACTTT
CDR3 protein: CASSLSADGWSPLHF

clone size: .
V gene: TRBV24-1
D gene: .
J gene: TRBJ1-5
CDR3 DNA: TGTGCCACCATGCAGGACAGCAATCAGCCCCAGCATTTT
CDR3 protein: CATMQDSNQPQHF

clone size: many
V gene: TRBV7-9
D gene: .
J gene: TRBJ1-1
CDR3 DNA: TGTGCCAGCAGCTTAGTGAACACTGAAGCTTTCTTT
CDR3 protein: CASSLVNTEAFF

clone size: .
V gene: TRBV11-2
D gene: .
J gene: TRBJ2-3
CDR3 DNA: TGTGCCAGCAGCTTAGAGATGGGGTTGACAGATACGCAGTATTTT
CDR3 protein: CASSLEMGLTDTQYF

clone size: few
V gene: TRBV3-1
D gene: .
J gene: TRBJ1-1
CDR3 DNA: TGTGCCAGCAGCCTCTTCCGGGCTAACACTGAAGCTTTCTTT
CDR3 protein: CASSLFRANTEAFF

clone size: .
V gene: TRBV20-1
D gene: .
J gene: TRBJ1-1
CDR3 DNA: TGCAGTCCTGTACAGGGAGACATGAACACTGAAGCTTTCTTT
CDR3 protein: CSPVQGDMNTEAFF

clone size: few
V gene: TRBV6-1
D gene: .
J gene: TRBJ1-1
CDR3 DNA: TGTGCCAGCAGGGTATCCTTGGGGCTGGGAAACACTGAAGCTTTCTTT
CDR3 protein: CASRVSLGLGNTEAFF

clone size: few
V gene: TRBV4-3
D gene: TRBD2
J gene: TRBJ2-3
CDR3 DNA: TGCGCCAGCAGCCAAGATAGTGAAGCGGGAGGCACAGATACGCAGTATTTT
CDR3 protein: CASSQDSEAGGTDTQYF

clone size: .
V gene: TRBV6-1
D gene: TRBD2
J gene: TRBJ2-2
CDR3 DNA: TGTGCCAGCATAGGGCCCAGCGGGGGAAACACCGGGGAGCTGTTTTTT
CDR3 protein: CASIGPSGGNTGELFF

clone size: .
V gene: TRBV7-2
D gene: TRBD2
J gene: TRBJ2-1
CDR3 DNA: TGTGCCAGCAGCTTAGCAGCGGGGGGGCCGGATGAGCAGTTCTTC
CDR3 protein: CASSLAAGGPDEQFF

clone size: many
V gene: TRBV10-3
D gene: TRBD1
J gene: TRBJ2-1
CDR3 DNA: TGTGCCATCAGTGAGTCGACAGGGTCTGAGCAGTTCTTC
CDR3 protein: CAISESTGSEQFF